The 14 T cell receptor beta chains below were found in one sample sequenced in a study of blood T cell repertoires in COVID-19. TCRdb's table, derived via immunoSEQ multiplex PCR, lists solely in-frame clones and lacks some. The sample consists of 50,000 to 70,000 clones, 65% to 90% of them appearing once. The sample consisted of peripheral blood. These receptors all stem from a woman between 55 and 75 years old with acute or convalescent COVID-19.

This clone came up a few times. The CDR3 loop reads CASSMTSGGWGFF. In DNA, the CDR3 is TGTGCCAGCAGTATGACTAGCGGGGGGTGGGGGTTCTTC. V usage is TRBV12-3 or TRBV12-4 and J usage is TRBJ2-1; 13 nucleotides match TRBD2. This CDR3 contains 13 residues. V lost 5 bases, J lost 15 bases, and 7 bases stayed unmatched.

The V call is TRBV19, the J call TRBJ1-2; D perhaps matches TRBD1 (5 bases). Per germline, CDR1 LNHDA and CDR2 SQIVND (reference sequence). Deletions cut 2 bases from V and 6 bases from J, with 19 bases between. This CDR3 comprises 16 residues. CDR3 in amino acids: CASSISHRTLEHGYTF. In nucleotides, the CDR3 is TGTGCCAGTAGTATAAGTCACAGGACCCTGGAGCATGGCTACACCTTC.

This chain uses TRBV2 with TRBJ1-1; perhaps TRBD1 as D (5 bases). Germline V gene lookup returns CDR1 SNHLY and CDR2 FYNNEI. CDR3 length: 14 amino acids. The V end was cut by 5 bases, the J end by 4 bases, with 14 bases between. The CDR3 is CASSPLGGSTEAFF. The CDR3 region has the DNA TGTGCCAGCAGTCCCCTCGGGGGGAGCACTGAAGCTTTCTTT.

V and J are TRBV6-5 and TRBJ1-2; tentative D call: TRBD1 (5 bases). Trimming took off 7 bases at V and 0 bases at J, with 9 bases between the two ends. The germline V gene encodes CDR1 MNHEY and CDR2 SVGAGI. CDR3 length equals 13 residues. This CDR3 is CASTRTPNYGYTF. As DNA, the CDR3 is TGTGCCAGCACCCGGACACCTAACTATGGCTACACCTTC.

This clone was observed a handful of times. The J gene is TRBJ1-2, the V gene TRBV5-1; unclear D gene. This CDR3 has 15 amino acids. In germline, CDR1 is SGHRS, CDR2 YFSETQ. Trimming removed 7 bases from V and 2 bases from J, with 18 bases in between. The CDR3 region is CASSTGPGGNYGYTF. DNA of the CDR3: TGCGCCAGCTCCACCGGGCCAGGAGGGAACTATGGCTACACCTTC.

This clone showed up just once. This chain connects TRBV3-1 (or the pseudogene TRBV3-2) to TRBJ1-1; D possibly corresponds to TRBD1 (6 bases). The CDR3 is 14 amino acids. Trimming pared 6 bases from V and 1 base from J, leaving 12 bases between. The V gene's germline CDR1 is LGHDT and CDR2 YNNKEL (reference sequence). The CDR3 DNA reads TGTGCCAGCAGTCTCAGGGGCCGGAACACTGAAGCTTTCTTT. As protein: CASSLRGRNTEAFF.

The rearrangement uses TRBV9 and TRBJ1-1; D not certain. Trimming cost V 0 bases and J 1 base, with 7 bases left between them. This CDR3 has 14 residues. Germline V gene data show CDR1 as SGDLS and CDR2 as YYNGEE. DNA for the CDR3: TGTGCCAGCAGCGTAGCTATGCAGAACACTGAAGCTTTCTTT. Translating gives CASSVAMQNTEAFF.

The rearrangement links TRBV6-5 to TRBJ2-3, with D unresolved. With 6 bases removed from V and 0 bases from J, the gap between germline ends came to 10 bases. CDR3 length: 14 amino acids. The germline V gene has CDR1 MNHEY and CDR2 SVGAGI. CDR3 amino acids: CASRVSTSTDTQYF. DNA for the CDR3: TGTGCCAGCAGGGTTTCGACTAGCACAGATACGCAGTATTTT.

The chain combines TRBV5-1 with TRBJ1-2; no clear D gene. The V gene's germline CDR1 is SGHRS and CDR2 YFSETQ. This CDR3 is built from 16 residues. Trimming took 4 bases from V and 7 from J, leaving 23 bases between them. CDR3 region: CASSHEGTASGFGYTF. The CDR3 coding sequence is TGCGCCAGCAGCCACGAGGGAACGGCATCGGGTTTTGGCTACACCTTC.

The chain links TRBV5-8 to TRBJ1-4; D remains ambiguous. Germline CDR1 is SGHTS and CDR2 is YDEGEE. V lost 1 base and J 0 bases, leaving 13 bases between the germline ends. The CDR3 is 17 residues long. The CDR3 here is CASSLTLAFATNEKLFF. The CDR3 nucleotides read TGTGCCAGCAGCTTGACGTTGGCTTTTGCAACTAATGAAAAACTGTTTTTT.

CDR3 DNA: TGCGCCAGCAGCTTGGTGTTGGGGACTGACTACAATGAGCAGTTCTTC. The encoded protein is CASSLVLGTDYNEQFF. The V call is TRBV5-1, the J call TRBJ2-1; possible D gene TRBD2, 6 bases. V lost 0 bases and J 3 bases, leaving 13 bases between the germline ends. Germline-derived CDR1 and CDR2 are SGHRS and YFSETQ. The CDR3 spans 16 residues.

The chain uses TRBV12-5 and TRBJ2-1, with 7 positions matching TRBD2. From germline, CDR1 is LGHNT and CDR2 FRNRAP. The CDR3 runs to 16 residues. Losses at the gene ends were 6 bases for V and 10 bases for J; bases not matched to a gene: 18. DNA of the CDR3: TGTGCTAGTGGCCGAGCTATCCGCCGGGGGGACGAGGAGCAGTTCTTC. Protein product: CASGRAIRRGDEEQFF.

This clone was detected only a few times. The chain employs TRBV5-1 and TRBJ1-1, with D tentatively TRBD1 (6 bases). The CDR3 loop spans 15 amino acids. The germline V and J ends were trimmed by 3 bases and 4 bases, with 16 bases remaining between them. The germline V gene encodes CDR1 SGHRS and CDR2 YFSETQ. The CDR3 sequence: CASSSDSSFGTEAFF. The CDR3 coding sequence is TGCGCCAGCAGCTCGGACAGTTCATTCGGCACTGAAGCTTTCTTT. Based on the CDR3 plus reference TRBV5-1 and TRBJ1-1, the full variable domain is KAGVTQTPRYLIKTRGQQVTLSCSPISGHRSVSWYQQTPGQGLQFLFEYFSETQRNKGNFPGRFSGRQFSNSRSEMNVSTLELGDSALYLCASSSDSSFGTEAFFGQGTRLTVV.

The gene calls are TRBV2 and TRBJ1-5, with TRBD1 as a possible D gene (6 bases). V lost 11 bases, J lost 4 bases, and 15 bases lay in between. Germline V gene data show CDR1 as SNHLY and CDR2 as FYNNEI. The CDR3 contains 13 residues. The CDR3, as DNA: TGTGCCGGTAGGACAGAAGTTAATCAGCCCCAGCATTTT. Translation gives CAGRTEVNQPQHF.